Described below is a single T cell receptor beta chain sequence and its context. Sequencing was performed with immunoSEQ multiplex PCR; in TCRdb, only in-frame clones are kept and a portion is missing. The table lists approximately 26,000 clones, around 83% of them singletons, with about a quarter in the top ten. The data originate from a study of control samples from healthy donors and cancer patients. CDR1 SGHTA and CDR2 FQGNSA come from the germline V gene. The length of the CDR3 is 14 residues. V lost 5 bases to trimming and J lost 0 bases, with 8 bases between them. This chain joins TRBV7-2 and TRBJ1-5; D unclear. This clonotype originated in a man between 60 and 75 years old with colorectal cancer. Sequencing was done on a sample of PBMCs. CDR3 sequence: CASSPINSNQPQHF. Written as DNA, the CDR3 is TGTGCCAGCAGCCCAATCAATAGCAATCAGCCCCAGCATTTT.